This T cell receptor (beta chain) was identified during a study of early T cells in non-severe SARS-CoV-2 infection (TCRdb year 2021). Background for the entire study: TCR sequencing used bulk RNA from unsorted whole blood, so alpha and beta chains could not be paired.

This was a case-control study nested in a cohort of healthcare workers in London, UK, who had nasopharyngeal swab PCR tests and blood samples taken every week. Healthcare workers were enrolled in the week of the UK lockdown, from 23 to 31 March 2020, and were followed every week for up to roughly 15 weeks. Library construction relied on 5' RACE. Sequenced using a NextSeq 500. The TCR library protocol attached unique molecular identifiers to individual cDNA molecules to correct for sequencing error and PCR bias. Sequencing covered both TCR alpha and beta chains, and within each sample the abundances of alpha and beta sequences were tightly co-correlated. Turning to the authors' computational methods: V gene, J gene and CDR3 annotation of TCR sequences was performed with Decombinator V4. TCRs were defined as expanded if a significant change between any two time points was detected under a Poisson model with p below 0.0001. TCR abundances were normalised to the total number of TCRs sequenced per sample and expressed as counts per million. TRAV1-2 paired with TRAJ12, TRAJ20 or TRAJ33 defined MAIT TCRs, while TRAV10 paired with TRAJ18 defined iNKT TCRs. A search of VDJdb, accessed on 1 November 2021, was run for TCRs annotated to CMV, EBV and SARS-CoV-2, with TCRs annotated for multiple antigens excluded. TCRdb reanalyzed the raw reads on its own, using fastp at Q25 for trimming and MiXCR for clone calling, and kept in-frame beta chains. Each CDR3 protein gets just one entry, which takes the most common genes and DNA from the rows behind it. The authors' filters were not applied to this entry. The sample records tens of thousands of distinct CDR3 sequences, 9% to 9.5% of which are singletons. The ten largest clones capture 4% to 4.5% of the sample.

Comment on this clonotype: There is no known antigen for this receptor. No clone much larger than this one lies a single base away; base qualities are absent.

The research as a whole found: Matching against VDJdb was skewed toward anti-spike CD8 responses, likely underestimated virus-specific expansions, and missed private and CD4 specificities.

Based on the germline V gene, the CDR1 and CDR2 sequences are SQVTM and ANQGSEA. The CDR3, from cysteine to phenylalanine, totals 13 residues. The sequence is cut down to CDR3 DNA, 39 bases in frame from base 1. V and J lose 4 bases and 5 bases, and a span of 14 bases separates them. The chain joins TRBV29-1 to TRBJ1-1; a confident D gene designation cannot be given. The sample consisted of whole blood. The sequence was collected from an adult who was a healthcare worker with PCR-confirmed SARS-CoV-2 infection or an uninfected control (not recorded which). In nucleotides, the sequence is TGCAGCGTTGTTTCTGGGGTGTGGACTGAAGCTTTCTTT. This gives the protein CSVVSGVWTEAFF.